Each of the 16 T cell receptor beta chains below was sequenced from the same sample in a study of T cell repertoires in cytomegalovirus infection. TCRdb called the reads again in MiXCR, with one record for every CDR3 protein. The repertoire has 300,000 to 400,000 distinct CDR3 sequences, less than 20% of them found once; the top ten carry roughly 9%. Material for sequencing was PBMCs. The receptors come from a human donor in good health (CMV status not recorded). Some clones in this sample may be carry-over from other donors' samples.

CDR3: CASSIGDRDTEAFF. CDR3 DNA: TGTGCCAGTAGTATAGGGGACAGGGACACTGAAGCTTTCTTT. The chain couples TRBV19 to TRBJ1-1, with 9 bases lining up with TRBD1. Germline trimming cut 1 base from V and 3 bases from J; bases unmatched to any gene: 0. Germline V gene data show CDR1 as LNHDA and CDR2 as SQIVND (reference sequence). CDR3 length: 14 amino acids. Variable domain in full (rest from reference TRBV19 and TRBJ1-1): DGGITQSPKYLFRKEGQNVTLSCEQNLNHDAMYWYRQDPGQGLRLIYYSQIVNDFQKGDIAEGYSVSREKKESFPLTVTSAQKNPTAFYLCASSIGDRDTEAFFGQGTRLTVV.

The V and J genes are TRBV19 and TRBJ2-4; TRBD1 matches 7 bases. Germline V gene sequence: CDR1 LNHDA, CDR2 SQIVND (reference sequence). This CDR3 region has 17 residues. V was pared by 5 bases and J by 5 bases, with 15 bases of the junction left unmatched. The CDR3 coding sequence is TGTGCCAGTAGTCCTATTCACGGAACAGGGGTGGAAAACATTCAGTACTTC. It specifies CASSPIHGTGVENIQYF.

This clonotype has a handful of counts. The chain couples TRBV7-9 to TRBJ2-5; TRBD1 aligns across 10 bases. Germline-derived CDR1 and CDR2 are SEHNR and FQNEAQ (reference sequence). This CDR3 region has 14 residues. With 6 bases clipped from V and 3 bases from J, the junction kept 4 bases outside the gene matches. The CDR3 region has the DNA TGTGCCAGCAGGGTGACAGGGGGCGAAGAGACCCAGTACTTC. Protein: CASRVTGGEETQYF.

This clonotype has a count of ten or more. The CDR3 nucleotides are TGTGCCAGCAGTTACTCGTCGCCGACGGAGACCCAGTACTTC. This encodes CASSYSSPTETQYF. The V and J genes are TRBV6-2 or TRBV6-3 and TRBJ2-5; D uncertain. The CDR3 length is 14 residues. The V end was cut by 0 bases, the J end by 5 bases, with 10 bases between. The germline V gene has CDR1 MNHEY and CDR2 SVGEGT.

The chain is built from TRBV7-2 and TRBJ2-3, with 10 bases lining up with TRBD2. Germline loops: CDR1 SGHTA, CDR2 FQGNSA. The CDR3 consists of 17 residues. Trimming cost V 5 bases and J 0 bases; bases outside gene matches: 8. The CDR3: CASSRELAGRSTDTQYF. Here the CDR3 DNA reads TGTGCCAGCAGCCGCGAACTAGCGGGGAGGAGCACAGATACGCAGTATTTT.

The chain recombines TRBV7-9 with TRBJ1-4; maybe TRBD1 (5 bases). V shed 2 bases and J shed 8 bases, with 9 bases lying between them. The CDR3 runs 13 residues. Germline V CDR1 and CDR2: SEHNR, FQNEAQ (reference sequence). CDR3 DNA: TGTGCCAGCAGCTTATTCGAGGGGGAAAAACTGTTTTTT. As protein: CASSLFEGEKLFF.

The sample holds one count of this clonotype. CDR3 coding DNA: TGCAGTGCTTTTGCCCCGTCCTACAATGAGCAGTTCTTC. Translating gives CSAFAPSYNEQFF. The chain uses TRBV20-1 and TRBJ2-1; unclear D gene. In germline, CDR1 is DFQATT, CDR2 SNEGSKA (reference sequence). Trimming took 5 bases from V and 1 from J, leaving 9 bases between them. The CDR3 runs 13 residues.

V usage is TRBV20-1 and J usage is TRBJ2-7; D might be TRBD1 (7 bases). The germline V gene has CDR1 DFQATT and CDR2 SNEGSKA (reference sequence). The V gene lost 7 bases and the J gene lost 3 bases, with 19 bases spanning the gap. CDR3 length equals 14 residues. The CDR3 reads CSVSRDSENYEQYF. In DNA form, the CDR3 reads TGCAGTGTCTCGCGGGACAGTGAGAACTACGAGCAGTACTTC.

This clonotype has at least ten counts. The chain links TRBV7-2 to TRBJ2-5, with no clear D. CDR3 size: 12 residues. V shed 5 bases and J shed 2 bases, with 6 bases lying between them. Germline V gene sequence: CDR1 SGHTA, CDR2 FQGNSA. CDR3 protein: CASSAIQETQYF. In DNA, the CDR3 is TGTGCCAGCAGCGCCATTCAAGAGACCCAGTACTTC.

The CDR3 coding sequence is TGTGCCAGCAGCTTAGCCAGCGGGAGCTGGAATGAGCAGTTCTTC. Translation: CASSLASGSWNEQFF. The chain couples TRBV7-2 to TRBJ2-1; 8 nucleotides line up with TRBD2. Trimming cost V 0 bases and J 7 bases; bases outside gene matches: 5. Looked up from germline, CDR1 is SGHTA and CDR2 is FQGNSA. The CDR3 is 15 amino acids.

This clonotype has ten or more counts. The rearrangement links TRBV15 to TRBJ1-5; D gene uncertain. CDR1 and CDR2 (germline): LNHNV, YYDKDF (reference sequence). The V end was cut by 0 bases, the J end by 5 bases, with 5 bases between. The CDR3 spans 13 residues. CDR3 sequence: CATSRDRDQPQHF. DNA of the CDR3: TGTGCCACCAGCAGAGATCGGGATCAGCCCCAGCATTTT.

The chain carries TRBV12-3 or TRBV12-4 and TRBJ1-4, with a tentative D call TRBD1 (6 bases). Deletions cut 2 bases from V and 8 bases from J, with 12 bases between. The CDR3 totals 14 residues. CDR3 sequence (DNA): TGTGCCAGCAGTTTAAGGGGGTTCTGGGAAAAACTGTTTTTT. Encoded protein: CASSLRGFWEKLFF.

The chain is built from TRBV25-1 and TRBJ1-2; D not certain. This CDR3 region has 13 residues. The germline CDR1 and CDR2 sequences are MGHDK and SYGVNS. V was trimmed by 0 bases and J by 7 bases, leaving 9 bases between them. The CDR3 DNA reads as TGTGCCAGCAGTGAATATGGGCTGGTTGGCTACACCTTC. It is translated as CASSEYGLVGYTF.

This chain connects TRBV7-6 to TRBJ2-5; TRBD2 aligns across 7 bases. V was pared by 5 bases and J by 5 bases, with 14 bases of the junction left unmatched. Germline CDR1 is SGHVS and CDR2 is FNYEAQ. CDR3 size: 16 residues. The CDR3 DNA follows: TGTGCCAGCAGCATGGGACTAATCTATGTGGGGGAGACCCAGTACTTC. It encodes CASSMGLIYVGETQYF.

V gene TRBV7-6 combines with J gene TRBJ2-7, with 9 bases that match TRBD1. In germline, CDR1 is SGHVS, CDR2 FNYEAQ. The CDR3 contains 14 residues. V shed 7 bases and J 5 bases; nucleotides not matched to a gene: 9. CDR3 region: CASNFQDRGNEQYF. CDR3 in DNA: TGTGCCAGCAACTTTCAGGACAGGGGCAACGAGCAGTACTTC.

This clonotype was recorded at least ten times. This chain uses TRBV7-2 with TRBJ1-5; D is undetermined. CDR1 and CDR2 from the germline V gene are SGHTA and FQGNSA. The CDR3 consists of 13 residues. V was clipped by 1 base and J by 4 bases, with 5 bases between them. The CDR3 coding sequence is TGTGCCAGCAGCTTAGTCAGGAATCAGCCCCAGCATTTT. It is translated as CASSLVRNQPQHF.